These 12 T cell receptor beta chains originate from one sample sequenced in a study of blood T cells in healthy people across ages. Alongside a J-beta primer mix, a sample-barcoded 5' primer served in a second PCR lasting 7 to 11 cycles. TCRdb re-derived calls from the 5' RACE reads in MiXCR, one entry per CDR3 protein. The sample yields 1.5 million to 2 million distinct CDR3 sequences, around 35% seen once. The sample was blood. All receptors derive from a woman between 25 and 40 years old in good health.

The chain carries TRBV10-3 and TRBJ2-7; D unresolved. CDR1 is ENHRY, CDR2 SYGVKD, per germline. This CDR3 has 13 residues. V was cut by 7 bases and J by 3 bases, with 13 bases left in between. Written as DNA, the CDR3 is TGTGCCATCACCGAAGAAGGGTTCTACGAGCAGTACTTC. It codes for CAITEEGFYEQYF.

This chain links TRBV5-1 with TRBJ2-7; TRBD1 agrees at 9 bases. CDR1 and CDR2 from the germline V gene are SGHRS and YFSETQ. V dropped 3 bases and J dropped 3; count of bases not matched to a gene: 7. This CDR3 region has 15 residues. The CDR3 DNA reads as TGCGCCAGCAGCTCAAACCCGGGACAGGGCTACGAGCAGTACTTC. Translating gives CASSSNPGQGYEQYF.

This clonotype has only a few counts. V and J are TRBV6-5 and TRBJ2-6; TRBD1 aligns across 9 bases. Germline CDR1 is MNHEY and CDR2 is SVGAGI. The CDR3 length is 16 residues. Trimming took 1 base from V and 4 from J; bases not matched to a gene: 2. This chain's CDR3 is CASSYYRGPGANVLTF. CDR3 coding DNA: TGTGCCAGCAGTTACTACAGGGGGCCCGGGGCCAACGTCCTGACTTTC.

V is TRBV2 and J is TRBJ2-1; perhaps TRBD2 as D (5 bases). Germline V gene sequence: CDR1 SNHLY, CDR2 FYNNEI. The V gene lost 1 base and the J gene lost 3 bases, with 10 bases spanning the gap. The CDR3 is 15 amino acids. The CDR3 loop reads CASSEEASSYNEQFF. The CDR3 nucleotides read TGTGCCAGCAGTGAAGAGGCTAGCAGCTACAATGAGCAGTTCTTC. The whole variable domain, remainder taken from reference TRBV2 and TRBJ2-1, is EPEVTQTPSHQVTQMGQEVILRCVPISNHLYFYWYRQILGQKVEFLVSFYNNEISEKSEIFDDQFSVERPDGSNFTLKIRSTKLEDSAMYFCASSEEASSYNEQFFGPGTRLTVL.

Only one count was recorded for this clonotype. The chain links TRBV7-2 to TRBJ2-1; D is unresolved. The ends were cut back, 2 bases at V and 7 bases at J, with 12 bases in the middle. Germline-derived CDR1 and CDR2 are SGHTA and FQGNSA. The CDR3 covers 14 residues. This CDR3 is CASSLHYSSNEQFF. CDR3 nucleotide sequence: TGTGCCAGCAGCTTACATTATAGCAGTAATGAGCAGTTCTTC.

This rearrangement joins TRBV5-1 to TRBJ1-1; D is undetermined. The CDR3 sequence is 15 residues long. V lost 2 bases and J 2 bases, leaving 13 bases between the germline ends. The germline CDR1 and CDR2 sequences are SGHRS and YFSETQ. CDR3 sequence reads: CASSLNSRTNTEAFF. CDR3 in DNA: TGCGCCAGCAGCTTAAACTCACGGACCAACACTGAAGCTTTCTTT.

This clonotype was detected a few times. V and J are TRBV5-4 and TRBJ2-7; possibly TRBD2 for D (6 bases). The V end lost 0 bases, the J end lost 7 bases, and 14 bases lay between the germline ends. CDR3 length: 14 amino acids. CDR1 and CDR2 (germline): SGHNT, YYREEE (reference sequence). CDR3 region: CASSLGLVEGEQYF. The CDR3 DNA follows: TGTGCCAGCAGCTTGGGACTAGTGGAGGGGGAGCAGTACTTC.

This chain joins TRBV7-3 and TRBJ2-5; tentatively, D is TRBD1 or TRBD2 (6 bases each). CDR3 size: 15 residues. Germline assignment: CDR1 SGHTA and CDR2 FQGTGA. V was shortened by 5 bases and J by 4 bases, with 17 bases between the two germline ends. The CDR3 here is CASSPTGAPRETQYF. The CDR3 coding sequence is TGTGCCAGCAGCCCGACGGGGGCCCCCCGAGAGACCCAGTACTTC.

The chain joins TRBV7-3 to TRBJ2-2; D might be TRBD2 (6 bases). The ends were cut back, 5 bases at V and 3 bases at J, with 22 bases in the middle. The CDR3 runs 18 residues. CDR1 and CDR2 (germline): SGHTA, FQGTGA. CDR3 in amino acids: CASSPSLVRRGDTGELFF. The CDR3 nucleotides read TGTGCCAGCAGCCCCTCCCTGGTTAGGAGGGGAGACACCGGGGAGCTGTTTTTT.

V usage is TRBV11-3 and J usage is TRBJ2-1, with TRBD1 as a possible D gene (6 bases). V was shortened by 5 bases and J by 1 base, with 15 bases between the two germline ends. The CDR3 consists of 16 residues. CDR1 and CDR2 (germline): SGHNT, YENEEA. In nucleotides, the CDR3 is TGTGCCAGCAGCAGGGATACAGGGAATTCCTACAATGAGCAGTTCTTC. Amino acids: CASSRDTGNSYNEQFF. The variable domain in full, with the rest retrieved from reference TRBV11-3 and TRBJ2-1, is EAGVVQSPRYKIIEKKQPVAFWCNPISGHNTLYWYLQNLGQGPELLIRYENEEAVDDSQLPKDRFSAERLKGVDSTLKIQPAELGDSAVYLCASSRDTGNSYNEQFFGPGTRLTVL.

The chain recombines TRBV5-5 with TRBJ2-1; TRBD2 aligns across 8 bases. The length of the CDR3 is 17 residues. The trim removed 0 bases at V and 6 bases at J, leaving 11 bases unmatched. Germline CDR1 is SGHKS and CDR2 is YYEKEE (reference sequence). In DNA, the CDR3 is TGTGCCAGCAGCTTGGGTGGAGCGGGAGAGTGGCGCAATGAGCAGTTCTTC. It specifies CASSLGGAGEWRNEQFF.

The chain is built from TRBV2 and TRBJ1-5; the D is unclear. CDR3 size: 12 residues. V lost 8 bases and J lost 12, with 17 bases in between. Germline CDR1 SNHLY, CDR2 FYNNEI. CDR3 loop: CASSNGKTHQHF. CDR3 in DNA: TGTGCCAGCTCAAACGGGAAGACTCACCAGCATTTT.